Presented here are 30 T cell receptor beta chains from one specimen sequenced in a study of response to subunit inactivated influenza vaccine. TCRdb fed the RT-PCR reads into MiXCR, producing one record per CDR3 protein. The repertoire holds roughly 180,000 distinct CDR3 sequences, with about 9% as singletons. The starting material was non-naive T cells sorted from PBMCs, obtained on the day of vaccination. These receptors were obtained from a man in his forties or fifties who received an inactivated influenza vaccine.

The chain has TRBV27 and TRBJ2-1; 10 bases agree with TRBD1. Germline values: CDR1 MNHEY, CDR2 SMNVEV (reference sequence). V gave up 3 bases and J gave up 7 bases; unmatched junction bases: 12. The CDR3 spans 17 residues. This chain's CDR3 is CASSLTGVGQGWNEQFF. The CDR3 DNA reads as TGTGCCAGCAGTTTGACGGGGGTGGGACAGGGGTGGAATGAGCAGTTCTTC.

This clonotype was observed a handful of times. The chain joins TRBV5-6 to TRBJ2-5; D tentatively reads TRBD1 or TRBD2 (5 bases each). The V end lost 3 bases, the J end lost 2 bases, and 8 bases lay between the germline ends. This CDR3 has 13 residues. The germline V gene has CDR1 SGHDT and CDR2 YYEEEE. The CDR3, as DNA: TGTGCCAGCAGCTCGGGACGTCAAGAGACCCAGTACTTC. This translates into CASSSGRQETQYF.

This clonotype was picked up a small number of times. The chain links TRBV15 to TRBJ2-1; 10 bases match TRBD2. From germline, CDR1 is LNHNV and CDR2 YYDKDF (reference sequence). J was trimmed by 7 bases and V by 4 bases; bases with no gene match: 13. The CDR3 is 17 residues long. CDR3 region: CATSTPKERGGRNEQFF. The CDR3 DNA follows: TGTGCCACCAGCACCCCAAAGGAGCGGGGGGGCCGTAATGAGCAGTTCTTC.

The chain combines TRBV18 with TRBJ1-1; 7 bases are a match to TRBD1. The CDR3 consists of 13 residues. With V trimmed by 4 bases and J by 4 bases, 3 bases remained unmatched. In germline, CDR1 is KGHSH, CDR2 LQKENI. The CDR3 nucleotides read TGTGCCAGCTCACAGGGACAGCGCACTGAAGCTTTCTTT. It codes for CASSQGQRTEAFF.

This clonotype was counted only a few times. V gene TRBV27 combines with J gene TRBJ2-3, with 9 bases lining up with TRBD1. Trimming removed 6 bases from V and 1 base from J; junction bases left unmatched: 8. Germline CDR1 is MNHEY and CDR2 is SMNVEV (reference sequence). There are 16 residues in the CDR3. For the CDR3, the DNA is TGTGCCAGCAGAAAACCCGGGACAGGGCGCACAGATACGCAGTATTTT. Translating gives CASRKPGTGRTDTQYF.

This clonotype was counted at least ten times. V usage is TRBV4-3 and J usage is TRBJ2-7, with 9 bases that match TRBD1. Trimming took 1 base from V and 0 from J; bases not matched to a gene: 4. Germline V gives CDR1 LGHNA, CDR2 YSLEER. The CDR3 contains 16 residues. As DNA, the CDR3 is TGCGCCAGCAGCCAAGCCGGGACAGGGATCTCCTACGAGCAGTACTTC. It translates to CASSQAGTGISYEQYF.

At least ten counts were recorded for this clonotype. This sequence joins TRBV5-1 and TRBJ2-3; maybe TRBD2 (6 bases). The CDR3 sequence is 16 residues long. The V and J ends lost 0 bases and 0 bases respectively, with 11 bases between them. The V gene's germline CDR1 is SGHRS and CDR2 YFSETQ. DNA of the CDR3: TGCGCCAGCAGCTTGGGGCTAGCGACTAGCACAGATACGCAGTATTTT. The encoded protein is CASSLGLATSTDTQYF. The full variable domain, in which reference TRBV5-1 and TRBJ2-3 provide the parts outside the CDR3, is KAGVTQTPRYLIKTRGQQVTLSCSPISGHRSVSWYQQTPGQGLQFLFEYFSETQRNKGNFPGRFSGRQFSNSRSEMNVSTLELGDSALYLCASSLGLATSTDTQYFGPGTRLTVL.

The rearrangement uses TRBV28 and TRBJ1-5, with D uncertain. The length of the CDR3 is 12 residues. V lost 3 bases and J 5 bases, leaving 5 bases between the germline ends. The germline V gene has CDR1 MDHEN and CDR2 SYDVKM. The CDR3 DNA is TGTGCCAGCAGTTTTCTAGATCAGCCCCAGCATTTT. It yields the protein CASSFLDQPQHF.

This clonotype was counted only a few times. V gene TRBV7-2 combines with J gene TRBJ1-2; D unclear. CDR1 SGHTA and CDR2 FQGNSA come from the germline V gene. V dropped 2 bases and J dropped 10 bases, with 14 bases sitting between them. The CDR3 runs 13 residues. DNA of the CDR3: TGTGCCAGCAGCTTATGGTCCGCGGACGTCTACACCTTC. This gives the protein CASSLWSADVYTF.

CDR3 nucleotides: TGTGCCAGCAGCTTAGTAGTGGGTGGAGAGCAGTACTTC. Amino acid sequence: CASSLVVGGEQYF. V usage is TRBV11-3 and J usage is TRBJ2-7; no clear D gene. The CDR3 length is 13 residues. Germline V CDR1 and CDR2: SGHNT, YENEEA. Trimming cost V 1 base and J 7 bases, with 11 bases left between them.

This clonotype occurred many times. The genes are TRBV28 and TRBJ2-3; TRBD2 might be the D (7 bases). The CDR3 covers 15 residues. The V gene's germline CDR1 is MDHEN and CDR2 SYDVKM. The V gene lost 8 bases and the J gene lost 5 bases, with 20 bases spanning the gap. Here the CDR3 DNA reads TGTGCCAGCTCGCCATCCGGGGGGCGCGGAGATACGCAGTATTTT. Translating it yields CASSPSGGRGDTQYF.

The chain employs TRBV21-1 and TRBJ1-4; the table calls TRBD1, which could not be checked here. TRBV21-1 is a known pseudogene. The CDR3 runs 15 residues. CDR3 nucleotide sequence: TGTGCCAGCAGCAAAGACGACAGGGTTAATGAAAAACTGTTTTTT. It translates to CASSKDDRVNEKLFF.

The chain is built from TRBV11-3 and TRBJ2-1, with 12 bases lining up with TRBD1. V shed 5 bases and J 6 bases; nucleotides not matched to a gene: 8. Germline loops: CDR1 SGHNT, CDR2 YENEEA. This CDR3 has 16 residues. The CDR3 sequence: CASSSRSGQGANEQFF. CDR3 bases: TGTGCCAGCAGCAGCAGATCGGGACAGGGGGCCAATGAGCAGTTCTTC.

This clonotype has only a few counts. The chain combines TRBV6-2 or TRBV6-3 with TRBJ2-7, with a weak D call TRBD2 (5 bases). CDR1 and CDR2 from the germline V gene are MNHEY and SVGEGT. The CDR3 runs to 14 residues. V gave up 5 bases and J gave up 5 bases, with 16 bases separating them. DNA for the CDR3: TGTGCCAGCAGTCCAGCATGGGGAGTACACGAGCAGTACTTC. It encodes CASSPAWGVHEQYF.

On this clonotype: At one end, the junction sequence differs from germline, possibly due to a read error. The chain joins TRBV7-2 to TRBJ2-3, with D uncertain. CDR1 and CDR2 (germline): SGHTA, FQGNSA. The CDR3 is 16 amino acids. CDR3 bases: TGTTCCAGCAGCTTAGGTCTAGTGGGGTCCGCAGATACGCAGTATTTT. As protein: CSSSLGLVGSADTQYF. Using reference TRBV7-2 and TRBJ2-3 for the parts outside the CDR3, the full variable domain is GAGVSQSPSNKVTEKGKDVELRCDPISGHTALYWYRQSLGQGLEFLIYFQGNSAPDKSGLPSDRFSAERTGGSVSTLTIQRTQQEDSAVYLCSSSLGLVGSADTQYFGPGTRLTVL.

In this sample, this clonotype turned up many times. The chain combines TRBV6-5 with TRBJ2-2; 10 bases are shared with TRBD1. CDR3 length equals 15 residues. Germline V CDR1 and CDR2: MNHEY, SVGAGI. V dropped 4 bases and J dropped 7; count of bases not matched to a gene: 6. The CDR3 loop is CASSSGTGADGELFF. CDR3 sequence (DNA): TGTGCCAGCAGTTCCGGGACAGGGGCTGACGGGGAGCTGTTTTTT.

J is TRBJ2-2 and V is TRBV7-2; D ambiguous. Germline V gene sequence: CDR1 SGHTA, CDR2 FQGNSA. This CDR3 comprises 15 residues. The V gene lost 5 bases and the J gene lost 0 bases, with 10 bases spanning the gap. In DNA form, the CDR3 reads TGTGCCAGCAGCACCGGGCCCTCGAACACCGGGGAGCTGTTTTTT. Translated: CASSTGPSNTGELFF.

This clonotype was detected many times. The chain recombines TRBV6-2 or TRBV6-3 with TRBJ1-1, with TRBD1 matching over 8 bases. The V gene's germline CDR1 is MNHEY and CDR2 SVGEGT. J gave up 11 bases and V 5 bases, and 7 bases lay outside the gene matches. CDR3 length: 12 amino acids. Here the CDR3 reads CASSPRTGNAFF. The CDR3 nucleotides are TGTGCCAGCAGTCCCAGGACAGGGAACGCTTTCTTT.

This clonotype was seen at least ten times. The chain combines TRBV12-3 or TRBV12-4 with TRBJ1-5; tentative D call: TRBD1 (6 bases). Between the trimmed V and J ends, which lost 5 bases and 2 bases, there was a span of 13 bases. CDR3 length: 15 residues. The DNA for the CDR3 is TGTGCCAGCAGTGGTGGGGGCTTGGGCAATCAGCCCCAGCATTTT. Translated: CASSGGGLGNQPQHF.

This clonotype occurred many times. The chain links TRBV7-2 to TRBJ2-1; 9 bases agree with TRBD2. This CDR3 has 16 residues. CDR1 is SGHTA and CDR2 is FQGNSA in the germline V gene. V dropped 4 bases and J dropped 2; count of bases not matched to a gene: 6. The CDR3 loop reads CASSSRRGRAYNEQFF. The CDR3 DNA sequence: TGTGCCAGCAGCTCCCGGCGCGGGAGGGCCTACAATGAGCAGTTCTTC.

The V call is TRBV6-1, the J call TRBJ1-5; 8 bases line up with TRBD1. V lost 5 bases, J lost 4 bases, and 7 bases stayed unmatched. The CDR3 is 15 amino acids. Germline V gene lookup returns CDR1 MNHNS and CDR2 SASEGT. CDR3 loop: CASSIGQGGNQPQHF. The CDR3 DNA is TGTGCCAGCAGTATCGGACAGGGAGGAAATCAGCCCCAGCATTTT.

This clonotype occurred a few times. The chain uses TRBV20-1 and TRBJ2-2; 12 bases align to TRBD2. The V gene end was trimmed by 5 bases and the J gene end by 4 bases; junction bases not matched to a gene: 8. The CDR3 has 16 amino acids. In germline, CDR1 is DFQATT, CDR2 SNEGSKA (reference sequence). In nucleotides, the CDR3 is TGCAGTGCTCCGCGGCTAGCGGGAGGGAGCACCGGGGAGCTGTTTTTT. Translating it yields CSAPRLAGGSTGELFF.

Turning to this clonotype: It may be a read error: a sequence one base away is much more abundant. The genes are TRBV12-3 or TRBV12-4 and TRBJ1-1; perhaps TRBD1 as D (5 bases). CDR3 length: 13 residues. The CDR3 sequence: CANSHRGRGEAFF. The CDR3 coding sequence is TGTGCCAACAGTCACCGGGGCCGGGGGGAAGCTTTCTTT.

The rearrangement links TRBV12-3 or TRBV12-4 to TRBJ2-3, with D uncertain. V was pared by 3 bases and J by 4 bases, with 11 bases between. The CDR3 has 14 amino acids. The CDR3: CASSFLATSDTQYF. The CDR3 DNA reads as TGTGCCAGCAGTTTCTTGGCGACCTCAGATACGCAGTATTTT.

This clonotype was seen at least ten times. The J gene is TRBJ1-6, the V gene TRBV7-8; 7 nucleotides match TRBD1. The CDR3 loop spans 17 amino acids. Germline CDR1 is SGHVS and CDR2 is FQNEAQ. V lost 1 base to trimming and J lost 6 bases; unmatched junction nucleotides: 9. CDR3: CASSLVVATGVNSPLHF. The CDR3 nucleotides read TGTGCCAGCAGCTTAGTCGTTGCAACAGGGGTTAATTCACCCCTCCACTTT.

This clonotype showed up many times. The chain uses TRBV7-2 and TRBJ2-3; no firm D call. V shed 4 bases and J shed 3 bases, with 14 bases lying between them. Germline assignment: CDR1 SGHTA and CDR2 FQGNSA. CDR3 length: 15 residues. The CDR3 is CASSSQWRETDTQYF. For the CDR3, the DNA is TGTGCCAGCAGCTCACAGTGGAGAGAGACAGATACGCAGTATTTT.

This clonotype showed up just a few times. The gene calls are TRBV28 and TRBJ2-2, with D perhaps matching TRBD1 (6 bases). This CDR3 contains 14 residues. The germline V and J ends were trimmed by 7 bases and 3 bases, with 12 bases remaining between them. Germline lookup yields CDR1 MDHEN and CDR2 SYDVKM. For the CDR3, the DNA is TGTGCCAGCACACAGGGTGCGGACACCGGGGAGCTGTTTTTT. Residues: CASTQGADTGELFF.

In its sample, this clonotype was seen many times. The chain joins TRBV19 to TRBJ1-6; D unresolved. V gave up 6 bases and J gave up 7 bases, with 10 bases separating them. This CDR3 comprises 13 residues. The germline gives CDR1 LNHDA, CDR2 SQIVND (reference sequence). CDR3: CASSNLGNSPLHF. In DNA form, the CDR3 reads TGTGCCAGTAGCAATCTCGGGAATTCACCCCTCCACTTT.

This clonotype was seen a handful of times. The chain carries TRBV9 and TRBJ2-5; unclear D gene. Trimming left V 4 bases short and J 6 bases short, with 16 bases between. From germline, CDR1 is SGDLS and CDR2 YYNGEE. The CDR3 length is 14 residues. CDR3 region: CASSQDGQRQTQYF. The DNA of the CDR3 is TGTGCCAGCAGCCAGGACGGTCAGAGGCAGACCCAGTACTTC.

V and J are TRBV9 and TRBJ2-1, with TRBD1 identical over 8 bases. With 0 bases clipped from V and 7 bases from J, the junction kept 12 bases outside the gene matches. The CDR3 spans 17 residues. Looked up from germline, CDR1 is SGDLS and CDR2 is YYNGEE. The DNA of the CDR3 is TGTGCCAGCAGCGTAGAGGGGGTGGACAGGGTAAGAAATGAGCAGTTCTTC. Its protein product is CASSVEGVDRVRNEQFF.